This TCR beta chain was recorded in a study of lymphopenia after photon versus proton radiotherapy. Study-level results: Under photons, naive T cells and diversity fell while effector/memory populations rose. Better survival with proton therapy was suggested as possible, not demonstrated.

Note on this clone: The antigen is unknown.

The trim removed 4 bases at V and 6 bases at J, leaving 9 bases unmatched. The CDR3 extends over 16 amino acids. The germline V gene has CDR1 LNHDA and CDR2 SQIVND (reference sequence). Profiled with immunoSEQ multiplex PCR; TCRdb holds only in-frame clones, not every one. The sample records some 26,000 clones, around 83% being singletons. This chain uses TRBV19 with TRBJ2-3, with 11 bases aligning to TRBD2. The sequenced sample was peripheral blood, obtained from a patient treated with photon-based radiotherapy. The receptor was derived from a woman aged 50 to 60 with pancreatic cancer. The CDR3 coding sequence is TGTGCCAGTAGTAGGGGGACTAGCGGAGGAGGGGATACGCAGTATTTT. Translating gives CASSRGTSGGGDTQYF.